This TCR beta chain emerged from a study of cytomegalovirus exposure and HLA in healthy donors (dated by TCRdb to the late 2010s). For the study in its entirety: A later analysis indicated that the roughly 130 validation repertoires were generated on the platform also employed for the roughly 650 repertoires of the first cohort. A separate validation cohort of 100 to 150 different subjects was used in addition to the 666-subject first cohort. To predict cytomegalovirus infection status, the study brought together high-throughput TCR immunosequencing, statistical association of individual TCRs with disease status, and machine learning. The aim of the study was to test whether cataloging public T cell receptors could identify signatures of past pathogen exposure. The research as a whole found: While some public TCRs were present in many individuals, most TCR sequences turned up only very rarely across donors. Subsequent analysis determined that TCRs grouped into clusters in the first cohort also showed a tendency toward co-occurrence across the approximately 110 validation repertoires, and roughly 94% of cluster scores exceeded 0. In both the original and validation cohorts, the classifier was reported to diagnose cytomegalovirus status with high specificity and sensitivity. In vitro tests confirmed that a few of the cytomegalovirus-associated TCR beta chains recognize cytomegalovirus antigens. The authors suggested that the approach could potentially be generalized to other disease states and immunological phenotypes. A total of 150 to 200 TCR beta chains were listed by the study as associated with cytomegalovirus. The validation cohort had no HLA typing available for a later analysis, so co-occurrence within that cohort was assessed over all 130 or so repertoires.

This clone was seen ten or more times. It has no known antigen specificity. Within one base of it there is no much larger clone, and no base qualities were kept. The CDR3 has 15 amino acids, counting the end cysteine and phenylalanine. Only the CDR3 portion is preserved as DNA: 45 bases, with reading frame beginning at the first base. Via the germline V gene, CDR1 is SGHDT and CDR2 YYEEEE. V is cut by 3 bases and J by 2 bases, and the space between the germline ends is 13 bases. Library generation was performed with the immunoSEQ multiplex PCR assay. The authors processed their data as follows. To diagnose cytomegalovirus status from the catalog of TCR beta chain sequences, a statistical classification framework was built. In its TCRdb copy, this immuneACCESS table keeps in-frame sequences only and misses some clones. Where compared with another copy, unresolved V genes explain less than half of these, and the others have no known cause. V and J calls and clone size follow that table, whereas D and trimming were derived from the DNA. The sample table shows about 140,000 clones, and approximately 84% are seen once. The top ten hold 25% to 30% of the sample.

The donors belonged to the validation cohort of 90 to 150 subjects, which was separate from the roughly 700-subject first cohort. The chain was built from TRBV5-6 and TRBJ2-3, and TRBD1 may be the D gene, going by 6 matching bases. Sequencing input: PBMCs. The origin of this receptor is a man younger than 45 in good health and CMV-seropositive. The nucleotide sequence is given as TGTGCCAGCAGCTATCGGACAGCCAACACAGATACGCAGTATTTT. It codes for CASSYRTANTDTQYF.